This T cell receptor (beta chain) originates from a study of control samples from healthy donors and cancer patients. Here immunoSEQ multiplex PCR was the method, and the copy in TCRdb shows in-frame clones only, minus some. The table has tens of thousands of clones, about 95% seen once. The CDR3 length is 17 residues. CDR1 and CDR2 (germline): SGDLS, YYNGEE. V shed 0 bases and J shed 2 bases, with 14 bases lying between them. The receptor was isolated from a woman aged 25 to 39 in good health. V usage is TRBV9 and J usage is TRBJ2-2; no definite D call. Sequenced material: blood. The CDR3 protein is CASSVGGWPINTGELFF. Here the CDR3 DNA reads TGTGCCAGCAGCGTAGGAGGCTGGCCTATAAACACCGGGGAGCTGTTTTTT.